Given below is one TCR beta chain in context. The entry originates in a study of blood T cell repertoires in COVID-19. As for the study in general: COVID-19 samples from acute and convalescent phases originated in the United States, Italy and Spain. T cells, B-cell-depleted T cells, or PBMCs supplied cDNA or gDNA.

Method: immunoSEQ multiplex PCR; TCRdb's copy keeps in-frame clones and lacks some. The data contain roughly 100,000 clones, nearly 90% of them seen just once; the ten biggest clones take up around 3.3%. Germline loops: CDR1 SGHAT, CDR2 FQNNGV. The V end was cut by 4 bases, the J end by 2 bases, with 24 bases between. CDR3 length: 19 amino acids. The sequence came from a man aged 50 to 60 in a cohort sampled during active COVID-19. The sample comprised peripheral blood. The chain carries TRBV11-2 and TRBJ1-3; TRBD1 is a possible D gene (6 bases). As DNA, the CDR3 is TGTGCCAGCAGCTCCATTCGGGTGGACAGACAAGCAGCTGGAAACACCATATATTTT. Translated, it gives CASSSIRVDRQAAGNTIYF.